The following is a TCR beta chain sequence with its context. The antigen remains undetermined. The record originates from a study of T cell repertoires in cytomegalovirus infection. Study information: Recently described HLA-C-restricted plus well-studied HLA-B-restricted CMV epitopes were used. Public TCR beta signatures marked donors with CMV infection and the matching HLA.

Overall study findings and caveats: Frequencies of public TCR beta families were cumulated, and this identified carriers of CMV plus the relevant HLA. Ex vivo responses were dominated by HLA-C-restricted CMV-specific TCR beta clonotypes.

MiXCR, applied by TCRdb to the reads, yields one record per CDR3 protein. Of about a million distinct CDR3 sequences listed, approximately 31% are singletons. Germline-derived CDR1 and CDR2 are LNHNV and YYDKDF (reference sequence). The ends lost 5 bases at V and 9 bases at J; junction bases unmatched: 5. This CDR3 contains 14 residues. The source is a human donor in good health (CMV status not recorded). Some clones in this sample may be carry-over from other donors' samples. The material sequenced was cultured CD8+ T cells from PBMCs, taken from culture after CMV antigen stimulation. The chain has TRBV15 and TRBJ1-6, with 9 bases matching TRBD1. CDR3 loop: CATSRADRGSPLHF. The CDR3 nucleotides read TGTGCCACCAGCCGCGCGGACAGGGGTTCACCCCTCCACTTT.